The 13 T cell receptor beta chains in this list originate from one sample, sequenced in a study of T cell responses to AZD1222 COVID-19 vaccine. The data were produced by immunoSEQ multiplex PCR, yet TCRdb's version contains in-frame clones alone and is incomplete. The sample has around 150,000 clones, 90% to 95% seen once. This specimen consisted of peripheral blood, obtained on day 0 of MenACWY control vaccination. All receptors come from an adult in good health.

The chain links TRBV4-2 to TRBJ1-3; D remains ambiguous. V was pared by 4 bases and J by 3 bases, with 10 bases between. The CDR3 is made up of 14 amino acids. The germline V gene encodes CDR1 LGHNA and CDR2 YNFKEQ. The CDR3 region has the DNA TGTGCCAGCAGCCTCGAGGGTTTTGGAAACACCATATATTTT. This encodes CASSLEGFGNTIYF.

A few counts support this clone. The chain is built from TRBV4-2 and TRBJ2-3; D gene uncertain. Trimming took off 8 bases at V and 3 bases at J, with 15 bases between the two ends. The CDR3 covers 14 residues. Germline-derived CDR1 and CDR2 are LGHNA and YNFKEQ. The chain's CDR3 is CASSPSARTDTQYF. The CDR3, as DNA: TGTGCCAGCTCCCCTTCGGCGAGAACAGATACGCAGTATTTT.

The chain employs TRBV7-9 and TRBJ2-3; possible D gene TRBD1, 6 bases. Looked up from germline, CDR1 is SEHNR and CDR2 is FQNEAQ (reference sequence). V shed 5 bases and J shed 0 bases, with 15 bases lying between them. The CDR3 totals 16 residues. Here the CDR3 DNA reads TGTGCCAGCAGCGGATGGACAGAAACTAGCACAGATACGCAGTATTTT. Translated, it gives CASSGWTETSTDTQYF. Full variable domain (missing parts from reference TRBV7-9 and TRBJ2-3): DTGVSQNPRHKITKRGQNVTFRCDPISEHNRLYWYRQTLGQGPEFLTYFQNEAQLEKSRLLSDRFSAERPKGSFSTLEIQRTEQGDSAMYLCASSGWTETSTDTQYFGPGTRLTVL.

The rearrangement uses TRBV28 and TRBJ1-1; 7 bases are a match to TRBD1. The germline V gene encodes CDR1 MDHEN and CDR2 SYDVKM. V gave up 8 bases and J gave up 4 bases; unmatched junction bases: 13. CDR3 length equals 15 residues. This CDR3 reads CASGQTQGWTTEAFF. CDR3 in DNA: TGTGCCAGCGGCCAAACACAGGGGTGGACCACTGAAGCTTTCTTT. Drawing the rest from reference TRBV28 and TRBJ1-1, the complete variable domain is DVKVTQSSRYLVKRTGEKVFLECVQDMDHENMFWYRQDPGLGLRLIYFSYDVKMKEKGDIPEGYSVSREKKERFSLILESASTNQTSMYLCASGQTQGWTTEAFFGQGTRLTVV.

This chain uses TRBV9 with TRBJ1-5; no clear D. This CDR3 is 15 amino acids long. Germline V gene data show CDR1 as SGDLS and CDR2 as YYNGEE. The ends were cut back, 0 bases at V and 2 bases at J, with 9 bases in the middle. The CDR3 here is CASSVEVVGNQPQHF. As DNA, the CDR3 is TGTGCCAGCAGCGTAGAAGTGGTGGGCAATCAGCCCCAGCATTTT.

The V call is TRBV6-5, the J call TRBJ1-1; no reliable D call. V was pared by 7 bases and J by 7 bases, with 22 bases between. The CDR3 totals 15 residues. The V gene's germline CDR1 is MNHEY and CDR2 SVGAGI. CDR3 in amino acids: CASMRNRAGEGEAFF. The CDR3 nucleotides read TGTGCCAGCATGAGAAACCGGGCCGGGGAGGGTGAAGCTTTCTTT.

The CDR3 region has the DNA TGTGCCAGCAGCTTGCAGGACCCAAACATTCAGTACTTC. It is translated as CASSLQDPNIQYF. This chain connects TRBV5-4 to TRBJ2-4; D is ambiguous. Trimming pared 1 base from V and 6 bases from J, leaving 8 bases between. CDR1 SGHNT and CDR2 YYREEE come from the germline V gene (reference sequence). CDR3 length: 13 amino acids.

The J gene is TRBJ1-4, the V gene TRBV14; 7 positions agree with TRBD1. Trimming took 1 base from V and 5 from J; bases not matched to a gene: 7. Germline V gene lookup returns CDR1 SGHDN and CDR2 FVKESK. This CDR3 spans 16 amino acids. The CDR3 coding sequence is TGTGCCAGCAGCCAAGTATCCGGGACAGCAAATGAAAAACTGTTTTTT. Translated, it gives CASSQVSGTANEKLFF. The complete variable domain, with remaining parts taken from reference TRBV14 and TRBJ1-4, reads EAGVTQFPSHSVIEKGQTVTLRCDPISGHDNLYWYRRVMGKEIKFLLHFVKESKQDESGMPNNRFLAERTGGTYSTLKVQPAELEDSGVYFCASSQVSGTANEKLFFGSGTQLSVL.

This chain joins TRBV2 and TRBJ2-5; D perhaps matches TRBD2 (6 bases). The CDR3 sequence is 15 residues long. The V gene's germline CDR1 is SNHLY and CDR2 FYNNEI. V dropped 4 bases and J dropped 8 bases, with 20 bases sitting between them. The CDR3 loop is CASSAPGRGTFTQYF. CDR3 nucleotides: TGTGCCAGCAGTGCTCCGGGTCGGGGGACCTTCACCCAGTACTTC.

The rearrangement joins TRBV24-1 to TRBJ1-3; D gene uncertain. The CDR3 totals 11 residues. Germline CDR1 and CDR2: KGHDR and SFDVKD. Trimming removed 6 bases from V and 4 bases from J, with 3 bases in between. Here the CDR3 reads CATSRGNTIYF. The CDR3 DNA is TGTGCCACCAGTAGAGGAAACACCATATATTTT.

The gene calls are TRBV5-1 and TRBJ1-5, with D perhaps TRBD1 (5 bases). Germline CDR1 and CDR2: SGHRS and YFSETQ. The CDR3 runs 14 residues. Trimming pared 0 bases from V and 2 bases from J, leaving 6 bases between. The CDR3 DNA reads as TGCGCCAGCAGCTTGGTGGGGGGCAATCAGCCCCAGCATTTT. Protein: CASSLVGGNQPQHF.

The chain combines TRBV27 with TRBJ1-5; D call uncertain. The V gene lost 10 bases and the J gene lost 4 bases, with 11 bases spanning the gap. Germline V gene data show CDR1 as MNHEY and CDR2 as SMNVEV (reference sequence). The CDR3 has 12 residues. The CDR3 region is CATGVRNQPQHF. The CDR3 DNA follows: TGTGCCACCGGGGTACGGAATCAGCCCCAGCATTTT.

V and J are TRBV5-1 and TRBJ2-7; D could derive from TRBD1 or TRBD2 (5 bases each). The CDR3 extends over 14 amino acids. CDR1 and CDR2 from the germline V gene are SGHRS and YFSETQ. V gave up 4 bases and J gave up 0 bases, with 11 bases separating them. The DNA for the CDR3 is TGCGCCAGCAGCGCTTCCGGGACCTCCTACGAGCAGTACTTC. It codes for CASSASGTSYEQYF.